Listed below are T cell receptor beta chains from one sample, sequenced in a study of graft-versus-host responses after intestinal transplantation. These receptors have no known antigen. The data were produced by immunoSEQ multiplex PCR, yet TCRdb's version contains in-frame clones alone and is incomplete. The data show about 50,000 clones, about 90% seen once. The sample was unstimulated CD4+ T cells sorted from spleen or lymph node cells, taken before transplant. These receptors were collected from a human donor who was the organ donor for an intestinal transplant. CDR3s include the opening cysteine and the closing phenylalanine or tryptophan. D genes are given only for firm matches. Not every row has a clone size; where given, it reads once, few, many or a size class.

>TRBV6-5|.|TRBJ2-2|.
TGTGCCAGCAGTTACGAGGTGGTCCCGAACACCGGGGAGCTGTTTTTT
CASSYEVVPNTGELFF
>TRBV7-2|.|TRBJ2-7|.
TGTGCCAGCAGTGCGACCTACGAGCAGTACTTC
CASSATYEQYF
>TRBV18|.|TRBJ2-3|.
TGTGCCAGCTCACCATATCCGGGAGCAGATACGCAGTATTTT
CASSPYPGADTQYF
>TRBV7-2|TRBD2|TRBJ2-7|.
TGTGCCAGCAGCTTCCACGGGACTAGCGACGAGCAGTACTTC
CASSFHGTSDEQYF
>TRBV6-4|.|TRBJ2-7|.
TGTGCCAGCAGTATATCCAGGGAGTCCCCCTACGAGCAGTACTTC
CASSISRESPYEQYF
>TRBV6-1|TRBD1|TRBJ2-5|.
TGTGCCAGCAGTGAAATGAGAGGACAGGGTCAGACCCAGTACTTC
CASSEMRGQGQTQYF
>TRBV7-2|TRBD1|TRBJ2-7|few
TGTGCCAGCAGCCAAACCGGGACAGGACTCTACGAGCAGTACTTC
CASSQTGTGLYEQYF
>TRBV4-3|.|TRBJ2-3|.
TGCGCCAGCAGCCAAGACGCGGACAGCACAGATACGCAGTATTTT
CASSQDADSTDTQYF
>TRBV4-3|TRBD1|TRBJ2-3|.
TGCGCCAGCAGCCACGGGGACAGGACCACAGATACGCAGTATTTT
CASSHGDRTTDTQYF
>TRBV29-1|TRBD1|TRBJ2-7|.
TGCAGCGTACTGGGACAGCAATACGAGCAGTACTTC
CSVLGQQYEQYF
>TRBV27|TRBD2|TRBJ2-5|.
TGTGCCAGCAGTTTATCCCTATGGACTAGCGGGAGTGTGGAGACCCAGTACTTC
CASSLSLWTSGSVETQYF
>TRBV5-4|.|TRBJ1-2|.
TGTGCCAGCAGCGCCCCTGGACAGTTCTATGGCTACACCTTC
CASSAPGQFYGYTF
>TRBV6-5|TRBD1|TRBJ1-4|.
TGTGCCAGCAGTCGAATGGGACAGGGGGATGAAAAACTGTTTTTT
CASSRMGQGDEKLFF
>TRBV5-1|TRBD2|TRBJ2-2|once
TGCGCCAGCAGCTCTAGCGGGAGGGCCGACACCGGGGAGCTGTTTTTT
CASSSSGRADTGELFF
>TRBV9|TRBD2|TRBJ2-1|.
TGTGCCAGCAGCGTAGCTCCCGGACTAGCGGGAGATAGTGAGCAGTTCTTC
CASSVAPGLAGDSEQFF
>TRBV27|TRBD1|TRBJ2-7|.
TGTGCCAGCAGTTTAGTGGGGACAGGGTCATACGAGCAGTACTTC
CASSLVGTGSYEQYF
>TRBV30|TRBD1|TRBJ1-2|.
TGTGCCTCCCCGACAGGGTTAAACTATGGCTACACCTTC
CASPTGLNYGYTF
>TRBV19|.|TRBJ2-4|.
TGTGCCAGTACCCCGAGGGGACACCAAGCCAAAAACATTCAGTACTTC
CASTPRGHQAKNIQYF
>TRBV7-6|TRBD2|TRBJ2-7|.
TGTGCCAGCACGGGGGGAGGGAGGTACGAGCAGTACTTC
CASTGGGRYEQYF
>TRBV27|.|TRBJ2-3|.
TGTGCCAGCAGTTTAAGGGGCGGGGGACAGCCAACAGATACGCAGTATTTT
CASSLRGGGQPTDTQYF
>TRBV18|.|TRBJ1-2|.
TGTGCCAGCTCACCGGGTGACAGCTGGAAGGGGTACACCTTC
CASSPGDSWKGYTF
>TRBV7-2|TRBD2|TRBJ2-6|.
TGTGCCAGCAGTACGGCGGGAGCAGGGGCCAACGTCCTGACTTTC
CASSTAGAGANVLTF
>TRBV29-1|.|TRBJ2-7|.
TGCAGCGTTGCAGGAAACCGGGACCCCTACGAGCAGTACTTC
CSVAGNRDPYEQYF
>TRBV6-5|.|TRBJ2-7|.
TGTGCCAGCAGTTTAGGGGCGGGTCCAACCTACGAGCAGTACTTC
CASSLGAGPTYEQYF
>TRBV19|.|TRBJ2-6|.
TGTGCCAGTATTTCCAGGGCCCGCTCTGGGGCCAACGTCCTGACTTTC
CASISRARSGANVLTF
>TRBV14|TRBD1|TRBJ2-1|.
TGTGCCAGCAGCGCTGGGACAGGGCTGGGGAATGAGCAGTTCTTC
CASSAGTGLGNEQFF
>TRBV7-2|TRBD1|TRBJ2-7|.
TGTGCCAGCAGCTTAGGGACAGGGTCCTACGAGCAGTACTTC
CASSLGTGSYEQYF
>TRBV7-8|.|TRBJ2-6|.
TGTGCCAGCAGCTTACTTATTGGCCTCCCGGGCAAAACCTATACTGGGGCCAACGTCCTGACTTTC
CASSLLIGLPGKTYTGANVLTF
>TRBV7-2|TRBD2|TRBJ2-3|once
TGTGCCAGCAGCAAAAGCGGGGCTAGCACAGATACGCAGTATTTT
CASSKSGASTDTQYF
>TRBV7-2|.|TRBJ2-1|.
TGTGCCAGCAGCCCACGGGCGGGTACCTACAATGAGCAGTTCTTC
CASSPRAGTYNEQFF
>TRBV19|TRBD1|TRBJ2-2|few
TGTGCCAGTAGAGGACAGGGGGCGATCCCCGGGGAGCTGTTTTTT
CASRGQGAIPGELFF
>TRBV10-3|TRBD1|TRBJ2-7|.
TGTGCCGCCCGGGACAGGTCTAGTCAATACGAGCAGTACTTC
CAARDRSSQYEQYF
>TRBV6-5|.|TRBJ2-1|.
TGTGCCAGCCTTCAACCGGGCCTAGCCTACAATGAGCAGTTCTTC
CASLQPGLAYNEQFF
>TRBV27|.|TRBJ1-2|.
TGTGCCAGCAGATCAACGGGACTTTATGGCTACACCTTC
CASRSTGLYGYTF
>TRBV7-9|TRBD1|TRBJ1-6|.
TGTGCCAGCAGCCAGAGGGACAGGAGTTCACCCCTCCACTTT
CASSQRDRSSPLHF
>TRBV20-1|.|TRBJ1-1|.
TGCAGTGCTAGAGGGAACACTGAAGCTTTCTTT
CSARGNTEAFF
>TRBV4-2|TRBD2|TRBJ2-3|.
TGTGCCAGCAGCCAAGAGGGCTTGGGAGCGGGAGTTTACCCAGATACGCAGTATTTT
CASSQEGLGAGVYPDTQYF
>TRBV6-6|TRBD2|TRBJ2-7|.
TGTGCCAGCAGTCCCCTCGGGACTAGTGTCTACGAGCAGTACTTC
CASSPLGTSVYEQYF
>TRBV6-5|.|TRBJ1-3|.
TGTGCCAGCAGTTACTCGCAGGATGTTGACACCATATATTTT
CASSYSQDVDTIYF
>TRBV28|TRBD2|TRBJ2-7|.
TGTGCCAGCAGTTTATTTCCTAGCGGGGGTTCGCCTAACTACGAGCAGTACTTC
CASSLFPSGGSPNYEQYF
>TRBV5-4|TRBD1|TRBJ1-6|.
TGTGCCAGCAGCAGGACAGGGGGAAATTCACCCCTCCACTTT
CASSRTGGNSPLHF
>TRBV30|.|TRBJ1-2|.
TGTGCCTGGAGTGTTGGCGGGGACTATGGCTACACCTTC
CAWSVGGDYGYTF
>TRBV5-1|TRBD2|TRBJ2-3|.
TGCGCCAGCAGCCCTGGACTAGTCACAGATACGCAGTATTTT
CASSPGLVTDTQYF
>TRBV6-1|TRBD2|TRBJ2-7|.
TGTGCCAGCAGGGTAGCGGGAGCTAACTACGAGCAGTACTTC
CASRVAGANYEQYF
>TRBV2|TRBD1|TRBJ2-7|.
TGTGCCAGCAGTGAAGAGGGGACAGGGCTCGAGCAGTACTTC
CASSEEGTGLEQYF
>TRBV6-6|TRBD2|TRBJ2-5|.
TGTGCCAGCAGGCTAGCGGGAGGGGAGACCCAGTACTTC
CASRLAGGETQYF
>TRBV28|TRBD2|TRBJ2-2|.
TGTGCCAGCAGTTTGTGGGGACTAGCGGGAAAGACCGGGGAGCTGTTTTTT
CASSLWGLAGKTGELFF
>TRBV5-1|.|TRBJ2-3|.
TGCGCCAGCAGCTTGGAAGCGGGTACGCAGTATTTT
CASSLEAGTQYF
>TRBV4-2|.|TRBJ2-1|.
TGTGCCAGCAGCCAAGATCGGCGCTTAGTAGCGACCAGGTACAATGAGCAGTTCTTC
CASSQDRRLVATRYNEQFF
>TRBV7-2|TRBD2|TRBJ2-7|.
TGTGCCAGCACCCTGGGAGTAGCGGGACTCTACGAGCAGTACTTC
CASTLGVAGLYEQYF
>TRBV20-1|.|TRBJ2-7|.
TGCAGTGCTAGAGGGTACGAGCAGTACTTC
CSARGYEQYF
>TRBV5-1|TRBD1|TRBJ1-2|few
TGCGCCAGCAGCCCTGGGACAGGGAAAACTAACTATGGCTACACCTTC
CASSPGTGKTNYGYTF